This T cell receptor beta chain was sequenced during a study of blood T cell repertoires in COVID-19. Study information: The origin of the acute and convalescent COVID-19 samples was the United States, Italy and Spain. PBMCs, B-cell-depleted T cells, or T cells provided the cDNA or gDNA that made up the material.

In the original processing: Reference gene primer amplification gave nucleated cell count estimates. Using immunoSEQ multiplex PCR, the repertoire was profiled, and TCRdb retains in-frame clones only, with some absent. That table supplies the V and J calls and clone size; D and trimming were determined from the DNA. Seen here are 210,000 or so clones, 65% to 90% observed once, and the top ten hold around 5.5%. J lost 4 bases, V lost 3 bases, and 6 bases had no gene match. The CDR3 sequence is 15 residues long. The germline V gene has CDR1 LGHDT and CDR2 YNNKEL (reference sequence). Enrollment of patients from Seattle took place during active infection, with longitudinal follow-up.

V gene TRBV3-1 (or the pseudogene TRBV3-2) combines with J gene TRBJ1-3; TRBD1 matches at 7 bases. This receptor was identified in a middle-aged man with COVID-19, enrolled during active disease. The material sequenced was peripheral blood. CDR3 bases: TGTGCCAGCAGCCAGGCAGGGGGTTACGGAAACACCATATATTTT. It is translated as CASSQAGGYGNTIYF.